This T cell receptor (beta chain) was sequenced for a study of human T cells and chemical hapten exposure. Findings of the study overall: Donors were affected by alopecia, so their immune reaction might vary from that of healthy individuals.

Sample time point: patch test 1, 2 weeks after DPC sensitization. Treatment given: therapeutic diphenylcyclopropenone sensitization with weekly scalp DPC. This clonotype was recorded a few times. The antigen is unknown. Germline trimming cut 5 bases from V and 0 bases from J; bases unmatched to any gene: 8. The CDR3 is 16 residues long. The germline V gene has CDR1 SGHRS and CDR2 YFSETQ. Original processing methods: With a range of 23,224 to 690,600, the median per sample was roughly 91,000 TCRs. TCRdb independently ran MiXCR on the RACE reads; one entry per CDR3 protein. The V and J calls were determined by TCRdb, not by the authors. The data contain around 300,000 distinct CDR3 sequences, around 6.9% of them singletons.

This chain joins TRBV5-1 and TRBJ1-3; 7 bases are a match to TRBD1. This material consisted of whole blood, taken in connection with sensitization to the hapten diphenylcyclopropenone (DPC). This receptor was obtained from a woman aged 18-29 years with alopecia areata. Some clones in this sample may be carry-over from other donors' samples. The DNA for the CDR3 is TGCGCCAGCAGAAATACAGGGGCCAACTCTGGAAACACCATATATTTT. Translating it yields CASRNTGANSGNTIYF.